The clone carrying this TCR beta chain has only a few counts. Its antigen is unknown. The data belong to a study of cytomegalovirus exposure and HLA in healthy donors. Background on the study: Earlier, some 180 million T cells were analyzed, and 117 million unique TCR beta sequences were found among them. Study-level results: About 87% or about 30% of the time was how often most TCR beta V segments were productive, according to an earlier analysis. An analysis that was carried out later associated 16,000 or so TCR beta sequences with HLA alleles at 0.05 false discovery rate.

This PCR relied on a set of 60 Vbeta primers and 13 Jbeta primers. Authors' data handling: Roughly 12 million shared chains were among 65 million to 85 million unique TCR beta chains counted in a later analysis. This table comes from immunoSEQ multiplex PCR, and its TCRdb copy is limited to in-frame clones, with some not included. V and J calls and clone size come straight from that table; D and trimming were deduced from the DNA. The sample gives around 150,000 clones, under 85% of which show up once; about 4% is in the top ten. This TCR was recovered from a man in his fifties in good health and CMV-seropositive. The sequencing input was PBMCs.

The DNA of the CDR3 is TGTGCCAGCAAGGGACTAGCGGGGGGGGCCACAGATACGCAGTATTTT. Protein sequence: CASKGLAGGATDTQYF. J is TRBJ2-3 and V is TRBV13; TRBD2 agrees at 16 bases. The germline V gene encodes CDR1 PRHDT and CDR2 FYEKMQ (reference sequence). Trimming cost V 7 bases and J 2 bases; bases outside gene matches: 3. The CDR3 is 16 residues long.